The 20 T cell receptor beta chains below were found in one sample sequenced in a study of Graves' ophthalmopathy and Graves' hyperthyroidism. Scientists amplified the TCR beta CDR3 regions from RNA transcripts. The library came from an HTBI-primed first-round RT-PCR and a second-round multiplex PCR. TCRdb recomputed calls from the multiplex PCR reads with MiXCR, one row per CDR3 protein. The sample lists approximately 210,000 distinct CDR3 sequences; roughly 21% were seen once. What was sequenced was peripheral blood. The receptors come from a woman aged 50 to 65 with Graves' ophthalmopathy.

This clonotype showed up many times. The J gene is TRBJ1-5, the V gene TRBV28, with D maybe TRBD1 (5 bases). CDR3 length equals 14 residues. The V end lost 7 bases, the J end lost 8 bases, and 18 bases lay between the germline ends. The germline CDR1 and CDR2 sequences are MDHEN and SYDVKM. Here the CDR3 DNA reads TGTGCCAGCACTCCGTGGGGCAAACAAGAGCCCCAGCATTTT. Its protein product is CASTPWGKQEPQHF.

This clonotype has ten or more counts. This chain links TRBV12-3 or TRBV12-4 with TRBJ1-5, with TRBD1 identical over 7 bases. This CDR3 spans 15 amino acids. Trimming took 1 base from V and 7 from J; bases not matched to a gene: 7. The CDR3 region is CASSLGQGVNQPQHF. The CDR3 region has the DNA TGTGCCAGCAGTTTAGGACAGGGCGTCAACCAGCCCCAGCATTTT.

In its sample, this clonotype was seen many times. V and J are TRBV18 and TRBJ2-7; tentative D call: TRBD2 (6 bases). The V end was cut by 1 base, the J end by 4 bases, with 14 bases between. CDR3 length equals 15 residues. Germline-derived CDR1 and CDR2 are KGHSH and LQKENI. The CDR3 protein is CASSPRSGEGYEQYF. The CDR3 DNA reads TGTGCCAGCTCACCACGATCGGGGGAAGGATACGAGCAGTACTTC.

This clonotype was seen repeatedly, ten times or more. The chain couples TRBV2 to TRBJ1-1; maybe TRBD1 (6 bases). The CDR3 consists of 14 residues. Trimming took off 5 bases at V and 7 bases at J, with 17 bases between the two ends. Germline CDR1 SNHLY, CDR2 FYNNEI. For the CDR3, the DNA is TGTGCCAGCAGTCCACGGGGGGCGGAGGGTGAAGCTTTCTTT. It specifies CASSPRGAEGEAFF.

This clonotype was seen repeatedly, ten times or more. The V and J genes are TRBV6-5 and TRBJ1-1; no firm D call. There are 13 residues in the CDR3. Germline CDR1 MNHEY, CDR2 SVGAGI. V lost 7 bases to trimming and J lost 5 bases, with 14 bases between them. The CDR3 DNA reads TGTGCCAGCACAGAGTTGTTGGGTACTGAAGCTTTCTTT. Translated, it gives CASTELLGTEAFF.

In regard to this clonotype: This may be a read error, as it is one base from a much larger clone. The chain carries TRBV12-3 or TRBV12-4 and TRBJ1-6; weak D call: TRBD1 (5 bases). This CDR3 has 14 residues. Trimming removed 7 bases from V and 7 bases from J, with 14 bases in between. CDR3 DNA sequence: TGTGCCAGCACCTCCGGGGCAGCCAATTCACCCCTCCACTTT. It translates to CASTSGAANSPLHF.

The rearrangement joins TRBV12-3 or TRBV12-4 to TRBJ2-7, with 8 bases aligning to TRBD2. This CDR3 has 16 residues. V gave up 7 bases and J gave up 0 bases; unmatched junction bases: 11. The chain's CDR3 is CASIPVAGISSYEQYF. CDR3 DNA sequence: TGTGCCAGCATCCCGGTAGCGGGGATCAGCTCCTACGAGCAGTACTTC.

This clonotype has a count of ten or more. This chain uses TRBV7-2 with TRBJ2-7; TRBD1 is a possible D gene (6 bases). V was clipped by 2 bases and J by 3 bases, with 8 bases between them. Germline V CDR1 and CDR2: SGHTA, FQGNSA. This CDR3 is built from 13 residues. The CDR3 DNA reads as TGTGCCAGCAGCTTATCAGGGGACTACGAGCAGTACTTC. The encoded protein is CASSLSGDYEQYF.

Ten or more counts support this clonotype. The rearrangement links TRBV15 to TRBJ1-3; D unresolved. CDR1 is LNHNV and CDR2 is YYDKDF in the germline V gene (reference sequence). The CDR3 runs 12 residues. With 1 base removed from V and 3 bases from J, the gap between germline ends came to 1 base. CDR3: CATSRVGNTIYF. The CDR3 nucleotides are TGTGCCACCAGCAGAGTTGGAAACACCATATATTTT.

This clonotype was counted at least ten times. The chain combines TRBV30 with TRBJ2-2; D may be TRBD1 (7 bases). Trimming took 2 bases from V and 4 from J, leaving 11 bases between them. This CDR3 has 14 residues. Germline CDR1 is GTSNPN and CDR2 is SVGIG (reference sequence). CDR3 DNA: TGTGCCTGGAGTAGACAGGGAGGCACCGGGGAGCTGTTTTTT. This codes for CAWSRQGGTGELFF. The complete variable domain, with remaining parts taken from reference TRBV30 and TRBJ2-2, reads SQTIHQWPATLVQPVGSPLSLECTVEGTSNPNLYWYRQAAGRGLQLLFYSVGIGQISSEVPQNLSASRPQDRQFILSSKKLLLSDSGFYLCAWSRQGGTGELFFGEGSRLTVL.

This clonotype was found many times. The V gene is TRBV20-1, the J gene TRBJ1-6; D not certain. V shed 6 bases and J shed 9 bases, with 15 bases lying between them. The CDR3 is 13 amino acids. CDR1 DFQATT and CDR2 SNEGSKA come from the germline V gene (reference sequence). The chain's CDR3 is CSARPGKGSPLHF. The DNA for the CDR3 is TGCAGTGCGCGCCCGGGCAAGGGTTCACCCCTCCACTTT.

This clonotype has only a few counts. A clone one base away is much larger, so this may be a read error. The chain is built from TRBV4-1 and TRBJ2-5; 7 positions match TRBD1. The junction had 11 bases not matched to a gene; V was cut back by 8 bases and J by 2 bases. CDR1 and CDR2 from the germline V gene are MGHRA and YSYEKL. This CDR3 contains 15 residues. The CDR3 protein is CASGLGTVKQETQYF. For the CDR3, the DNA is TGCGCCAGCGGCCTGGGGACAGTAAAACAAGAGACCCAGTACTTC.

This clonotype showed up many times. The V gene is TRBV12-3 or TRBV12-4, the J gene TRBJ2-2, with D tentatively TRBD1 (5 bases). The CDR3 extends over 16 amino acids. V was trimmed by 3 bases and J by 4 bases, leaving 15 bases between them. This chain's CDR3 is CASSFAAGKGTGELFF. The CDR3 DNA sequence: TGTGCCAGCAGTTTTGCGGCAGGGAAGGGCACCGGGGAGCTGTTTTTT.

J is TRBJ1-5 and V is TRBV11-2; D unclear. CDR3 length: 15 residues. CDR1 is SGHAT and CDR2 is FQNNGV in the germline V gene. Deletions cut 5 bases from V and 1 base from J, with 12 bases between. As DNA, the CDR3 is TGTGCCAGCAGCCTACAGCATCAGAGCAATCAGCCCCAGCATTTT. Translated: CASSLQHQSNQPQHF.

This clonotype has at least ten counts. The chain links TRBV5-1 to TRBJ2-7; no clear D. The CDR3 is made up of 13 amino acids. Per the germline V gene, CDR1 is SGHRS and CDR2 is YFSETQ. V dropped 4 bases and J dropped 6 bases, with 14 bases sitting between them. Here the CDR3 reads CASSPQGLREQYF. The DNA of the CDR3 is TGCGCCAGCAGCCCTCAAGGTCTCCGCGAGCAGTACTTC.

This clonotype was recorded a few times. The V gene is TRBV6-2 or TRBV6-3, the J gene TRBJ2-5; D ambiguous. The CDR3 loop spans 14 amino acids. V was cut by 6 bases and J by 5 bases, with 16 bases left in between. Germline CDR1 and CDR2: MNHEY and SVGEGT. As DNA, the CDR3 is TGTGCCAGCAGAGCAAGGTCCTACCGGGAGACCCAGTACTTC. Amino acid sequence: CASRARSYRETQYF.

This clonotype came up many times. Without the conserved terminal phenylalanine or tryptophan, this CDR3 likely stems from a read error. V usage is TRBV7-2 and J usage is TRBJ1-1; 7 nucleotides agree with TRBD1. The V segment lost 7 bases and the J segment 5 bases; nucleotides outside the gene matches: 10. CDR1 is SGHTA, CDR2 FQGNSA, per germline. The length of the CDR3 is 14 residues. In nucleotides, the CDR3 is TGTGCCAGCACCAGGCAGGGGGGGAATACTGAAGCTTTCCTT. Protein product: CASTRQGGNTEAFL.

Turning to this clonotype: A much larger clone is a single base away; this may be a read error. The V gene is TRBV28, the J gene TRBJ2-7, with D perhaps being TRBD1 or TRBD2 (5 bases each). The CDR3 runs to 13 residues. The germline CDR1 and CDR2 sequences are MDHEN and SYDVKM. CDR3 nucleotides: TGTGCCTGCAGTTTTCGGGGCACCTACGGGCAGTACTTC. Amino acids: CACSFRGTYGQYF.

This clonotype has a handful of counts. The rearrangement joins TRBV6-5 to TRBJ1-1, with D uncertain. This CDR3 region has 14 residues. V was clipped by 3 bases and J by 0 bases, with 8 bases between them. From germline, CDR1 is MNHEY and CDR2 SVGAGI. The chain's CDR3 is CASSYRPLNTEAFF. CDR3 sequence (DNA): TGTGCCAGCAGTTATAGACCGTTGAACACTGAAGCTTTCTTT.

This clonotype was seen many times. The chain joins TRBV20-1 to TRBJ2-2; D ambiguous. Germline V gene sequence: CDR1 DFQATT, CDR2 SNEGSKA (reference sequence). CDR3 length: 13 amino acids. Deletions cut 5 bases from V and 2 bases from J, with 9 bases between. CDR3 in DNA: TGCAGTGCTGCCTCATTTAACACCGGGGAGCTGTTTTTT. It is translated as CSAASFNTGELFF.